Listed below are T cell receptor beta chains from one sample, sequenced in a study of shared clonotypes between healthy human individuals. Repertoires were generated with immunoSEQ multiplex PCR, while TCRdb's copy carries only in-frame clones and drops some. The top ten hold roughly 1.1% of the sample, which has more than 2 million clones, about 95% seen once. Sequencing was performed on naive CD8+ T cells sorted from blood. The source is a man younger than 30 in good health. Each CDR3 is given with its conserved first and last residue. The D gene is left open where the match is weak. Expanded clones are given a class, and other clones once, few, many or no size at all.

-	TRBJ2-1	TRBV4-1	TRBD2	CASSARLAGAPNEQFF	TGCGCCAGCAGCGCCAGACTAGCGGGAGCACCCAATGAGCAGTTCTTC
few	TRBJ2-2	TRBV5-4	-	CASSLELADGELFF	TGTGCCAGCAGCCTTGAGCTAGCCGACGGGGAGCTGTTTTTT
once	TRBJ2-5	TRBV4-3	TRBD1	CASSQGDRGQETQYF	TGCGCCAGCAGCCAAGGGGACAGGGGGCAAGAGACCCAGTACTTC
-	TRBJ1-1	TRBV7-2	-	CASSSSANTEAFF	TGTGCCAGCAGCTCATCGGCGAACACTGAAGCTTTCTTT
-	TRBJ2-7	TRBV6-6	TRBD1	CASRLTGGSSYEQYF	TGTGCCAGCAGGCTAACAGGGGGCAGCTCCTACGAGCAGTACTTC
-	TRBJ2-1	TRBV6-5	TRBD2	CASSYSIAGDYNEQFF	TGTGCCAGCAGTTACTCCATAGCGGGTGACTACAATGAGCAGTTCTTC
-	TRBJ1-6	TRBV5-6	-	CASSLDSSYNSPLHF	TGTGCCAGCAGCTTGGACAGCTCCTATAATTCACCCCTCCACTTT
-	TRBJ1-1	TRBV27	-	CASSFSPRGVDEAFF	TGTGCCAGCAGTTTTAGCCCGCGGGGAGTAGACGAAGCTTTCTTT
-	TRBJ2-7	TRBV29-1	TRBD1	CSVEGDSIYEQYF	TGCAGCGTTGAAGGGGACAGTATCTACGAGCAGTACTTC
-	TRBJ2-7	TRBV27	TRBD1	CASSSLGQAYEQYF	TGTGCCAGCAGTTCCCTGGGACAGGCCTACGAGCAGTACTTC
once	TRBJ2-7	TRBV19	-	CASSSRGGDEQYF	TGTGCCAGTAGTTCCCGCGGGGGCGACGAGCAGTACTTC
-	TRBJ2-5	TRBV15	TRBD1	CATRKQGGEETQYF	TGTGCCACCAGAAAACAGGGGGGAGAAGAGACCCAGTACTTC
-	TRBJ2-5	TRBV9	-	CASSDSNRTAEEETQYF	TGTGCCAGCAGCGACTCGAACAGGACAGCAGAAGAAGAGACCCAGTACTTC
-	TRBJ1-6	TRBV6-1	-	CASSDGGTYFGSPLHF	TGTGCCAGCAGTGATGGGGGGACCTATTTCGGTTCACCCCTCCACTTT
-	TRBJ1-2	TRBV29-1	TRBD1	CSVRGAPGQGIDGYTF	TGCAGCGTGCGTGGGGCGCCGGGACAGGGAATTGATGGCTACACCTTC
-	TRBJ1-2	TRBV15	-	CATSRPGSYYGYTF	TGTGCCACCAGCCGCCCGGGCAGCTACTATGGCTACACCTTC
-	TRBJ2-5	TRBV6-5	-	CASSPGDSRQETQYF	TGTGCCAGCAGCCCCGGTGATTCTCGGCAGGAGACCCAGTACTTC
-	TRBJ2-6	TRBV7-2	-	CASSILSGANVLTF	TGTGCCAGCAGCATACTCTCTGGGGCCAACGTCCTGACTTTC
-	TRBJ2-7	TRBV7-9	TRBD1	CASSPRQGTQSYEQYF	TGTGCCAGCAGCCCCCGACAGGGGACTCAATCCTACGAGCAGTACTTC
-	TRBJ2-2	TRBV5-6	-	CASSYSAPGELFF	TGTGCCAGCAGTTATTCGGCACCCGGGGAGCTGTTTTTT
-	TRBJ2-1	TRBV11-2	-	CASSLGVDEQFF	TGTGCCAGCAGCTTAGGAGTAGATGAGCAGTTCTTC
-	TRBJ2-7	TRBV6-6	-	CASTPGLLYGEQYF	TGTGCCAGCACCCCGGGACTTCTGTACGGAGAGCAGTACTTC
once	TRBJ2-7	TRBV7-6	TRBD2	CASSLSSGEYEQYF	TGTGCCAGCAGCTTATCTAGCGGGGAGTACGAGCAGTACTTC
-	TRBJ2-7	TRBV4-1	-	CASSQDELDVYEQYF	TGCGCCAGCAGCCAAGATGAGTTGGACGTTTACGAGCAGTACTTC
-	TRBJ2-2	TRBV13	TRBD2	CASSWGLAGAGELFF	TGTGCCAGCAGCTGGGGACTAGCGGGAGCCGGGGAGCTGTTTTTT
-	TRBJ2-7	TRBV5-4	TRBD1	CASSLGQGGYEQYF	TGTGCCAGCAGCCTCGGACAGGGAGGCTACGAGCAGTACTTC
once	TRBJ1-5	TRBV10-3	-	CAISETHAGGSNQPQHF	TGTGCCATCAGTGAGACCCACGCCGGAGGGAGCAATCAGCCCCAGCATTTT
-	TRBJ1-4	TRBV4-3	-	CASSQDRFGASEKLFF	TGCGCCAGCAGCCAAGATCGATTTGGGGCAAGTGAAAAACTGTTTTTT
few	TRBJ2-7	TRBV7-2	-	CASSTGTQPYEQYF	TGTGCCAGCAGCACAGGAACTCAGCCCTACGAGCAGTACTTC
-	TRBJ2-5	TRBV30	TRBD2	CAWSQEGGKETQYF	TGTGCCTGGAGCCAGGAGGGAGGGAAAGAGACCCAGTACTTC
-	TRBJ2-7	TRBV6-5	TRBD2	CASSYAGETYEQYF	TGTGCCAGCAGTTACGCGGGGGAGACCTACGAGCAGTACTTC
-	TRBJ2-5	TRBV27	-	CASSFVYGGEETQYF	TGTGCCAGCAGTTTCGTGTATGGAGGGGAAGAGACCCAGTACTTC
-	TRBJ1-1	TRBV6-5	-	CATLGDLEANTEAFF	TGTGCCACCTTGGGGGACCTTGAGGCGAACACTGAAGCTTTCTTT
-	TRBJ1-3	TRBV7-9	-	CASSALADTIYF	TGTGCCAGCAGCGCCCTGGCGGACACCATATATTTT
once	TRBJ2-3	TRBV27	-	CASRINPDRSTDTQYF	TGTGCCAGCAGGATTAACCCAGACAGGAGCACAGATACGCAGTATTTT
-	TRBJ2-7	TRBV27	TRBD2	CASSLRTSGSSEQYF	TGTGCCAGCAGTCTCCGGACTAGCGGGAGTAGCGAGCAGTACTTC
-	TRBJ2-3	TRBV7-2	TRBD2	CASSFSGSPTDTQYF	TGTGCCAGCAGCTTTAGCGGGAGCCCCACAGATACGCAGTATTTT
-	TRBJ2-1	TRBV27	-	CASSLLGTGTPLANEQFF	TGTGCCAGCAGTTTACTTGGCACCGGGACACCACTCGCCAATGAGCAGTTCTTC
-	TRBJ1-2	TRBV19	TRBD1	CASTTGSGGYTF	TGTGCCAGTACGACAGGGTCGGGTGGCTACACCTTC
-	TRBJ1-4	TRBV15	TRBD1	CATSTTGQATNEKLFF	TGTGCCACCAGCACGACCGGACAGGCAACTAATGAAAAACTGTTTTTT
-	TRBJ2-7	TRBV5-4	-	CASSLGGTGTSEQYF	TGTGCCAGCTCCCTGGGGGGGACAGGTACCTCCGAGCAGTACTTC
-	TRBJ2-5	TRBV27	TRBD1	CASSHMTGAQETQYF	TGTGCCAGCAGTCACATGACAGGGGCCCAAGAGACCCAGTACTTC
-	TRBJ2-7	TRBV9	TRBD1	CASSQGDRGYEQYF	TGTGCCAGCAGCCAAGGTGACAGGGGATACGAGCAGTACTTC
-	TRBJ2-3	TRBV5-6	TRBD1	CASSLGTGGQGDTQYF	TGTGCCAGCAGCTTAGGAACAGGGGGTCAGGGGGATACGCAGTATTTT
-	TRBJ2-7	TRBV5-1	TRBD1	CASSRDRGDWDEQYF	TGCGCCAGCAGCAGGGACAGGGGAGATTGGGACGAGCAGTACTTC
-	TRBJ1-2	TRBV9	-	CASSVGAELSYGYTF	TGTGCCAGCAGCGTAGGGGCAGAACTCAGCTATGGCTACACCTTC